Following are 4 T cell receptor beta chains from one sample sequenced in a study of blood T cell repertoires in COVID-19. Method: immunoSEQ multiplex PCR; TCRdb's copy keeps in-frame clones and lacks some. This sample has around 270,000 clones, with about four fifths found just once. Sequencing was done on a sample of peripheral blood. The receptors originated from a woman aged 40 to 50 who had recovered from COVID-19.

V usage is TRBV9 and J usage is TRBJ2-5; possible D gene TRBD1, 6 bases. Trimming took off 1 base at V and 0 bases at J, with 7 bases between the two ends. Germline-derived CDR1 and CDR2 are SGDLS and YYNGEE. The CDR3 is 14 amino acids. The CDR3 sequence is CASSVQGNQETQYF. Written as DNA, the CDR3 is TGTGCCAGCAGCGTACAGGGGAACCAAGAGACCCAGTACTTC.

This sequence joins TRBV5-4 and TRBJ1-2; D unclear. CDR3 length equals 14 residues. The germline V gene encodes CDR1 SGHNT and CDR2 YYREEE (reference sequence). Trimming took 3 bases from V and 3 from J, leaving 12 bases between them. The CDR3, as DNA: TGTGCCAGCAGCTCTCCGGTTGGAGACTATGGCTACACCTTC. Protein: CASSSPVGDYGYTF.

This chain uses TRBV7-9 with TRBJ1-6; TRBD1 aligns across 8 bases. The V gene end was trimmed by 5 bases and the J gene end by 7 bases; junction bases not matched to a gene: 4. The length of the CDR3 is 14 residues. Germline V lookup: CDR1 SEHNR, CDR2 FQNEAQ (reference sequence). As DNA, the CDR3 is TGTGCCAGCAGCCGCCAGGGGGCCAATTCACCCCTCCACTTT. Translating it yields CASSRQGANSPLHF.

The chain couples TRBV2 to TRBJ1-4; 8 bases match TRBD1. J was trimmed by 8 bases and V by 6 bases; bases with no gene match: 5. The CDR3 length is 13 residues. Germline V gives CDR1 SNHLY, CDR2 FYNNEI. CDR3 sequence (DNA): TGTGCCAGCAGCACCAGGGGGCTGGAAAAACTGTTTTTT. Its translation is CASSTRGLEKLFF.